This passage covers 28 T cell receptor beta chains from one sample sequenced in a study of blood T cell repertoires in COVID-19. Data came from immunoSEQ multiplex PCR; TCRdb stores just in-frame clones and leaves some out. The sample carries 200,000 to 250,000 clones, 80% recorded once. The sample comprised peripheral blood. The receptors were sampled from a human donor in a cohort sampled during active COVID-19.

The chain joins TRBV19 to TRBJ1-1; 9 nucleotides agree with TRBD1. The V gene end was trimmed by 5 bases and the J gene end by 9 bases; junction bases not matched to a gene: 10. Per the germline V gene, CDR1 is LNHDA and CDR2 is SQIVND (reference sequence). The CDR3 contains 14 residues. CDR3 amino acids: CASSPTGTGYKAFF. The CDR3 DNA reads TGTGCCAGTAGTCCCACCGGGACAGGGTACAAAGCTTTCTTT.

This chain joins TRBV5-8 and TRBJ1-1; no clear D. The ends were cut back, 5 bases at V and 0 bases at J, with 11 bases in the middle. CDR3 length: 14 amino acids. Germline-derived CDR1 and CDR2 are SGHTS and YDEGEE. The CDR3 DNA is TGTGCCAGCAGGCGAGGGCGCATGAACACTGAAGCTTTCTTT. This sequence encodes CASRRGRMNTEAFF.

A few counts support this clone. The chain employs TRBV9 and TRBJ1-6; D not resolved. In germline, CDR1 is SGDLS, CDR2 YYNGEE. Trimming stripped 5 bases from V and 5 bases from J, with 5 bases between. The CDR3 covers 12 residues. The CDR3 DNA reads as TGTGCCAGCAGTAGAGATAATTCACCCCTCCACTTT. Translated: CASSRDNSPLHF.

The rearrangement links TRBV9 to TRBJ2-1, with 10 bases identical to TRBD2. V trimming: 1 base; J trimming: 5 bases; junction bases outside the gene matches: 12. Germline V gene sequence: CDR1 SGDLS, CDR2 YYNGEE. This CDR3 is 18 amino acids long. The CDR3 is CASSVRPLAGDLNNEQFF. Written as DNA, the CDR3 is TGTGCCAGCAGCGTAAGGCCCCTAGCGGGGGACTTAAACAATGAGCAGTTCTTC.

The chain recombines TRBV28 with TRBJ2-1, with 8 bases aligning to TRBD1. Germline CDR1 MDHEN, CDR2 SYDVKM. The CDR3 sequence is 15 residues long. Germline trimming cut 7 bases from V and 1 base from J; bases unmatched to any gene: 6. The CDR3 loop is CASIRGTGSYNEQFF. CDR3 in DNA: TGTGCCAGCATCCGGGGGACAGGTTCCTACAATGAGCAGTTCTTC.

This clone was picked up many times. This CDR3 reads CSVETTNYGYTF. The CDR3 DNA follows: TGCAGCGTTGAAACTACCAACTATGGCTACACCTTC. This chain joins TRBV29-1 and TRBJ1-2, with D hard to call. Germline CDR1 reads SQVTM; CDR2 reads ANQGSEA. The V and J ends lost 2 bases and 2 bases respectively, with 6 bases between them. The CDR3 is made up of 12 amino acids. The full variable domain, rest sourced from reference TRBV29-1 and TRBJ1-2, is SAVISQKPSRDICQRGTSLTIQCQVDSQVTMMFWYRQQPGQSLTLIATANQGSEATYESGFVIDKFPISRPNLTFSTLTVSNMSPEDSSIYLCSVETTNYGYTFGSGTRLTVV.

The chain links TRBV3-1 (or the pseudogene TRBV3-2) to TRBJ1-2; weak D call: TRBD1 (5 bases). Germline values: CDR1 LGHDT, CDR2 YNNKEL (reference sequence). Deletions cut 2 bases from V and 4 bases from J, with 20 bases between. CDR3 length: 17 amino acids. The CDR3 DNA sequence: TGTGCCAGCAGCCAAAGCAGCGTCAGAACTGGGGCCTATGGCTACACCTTC. This codes for CASSQSSVRTGAYGYTF.

The V call is TRBV5-6, the J call TRBJ1-2, with D tentatively TRBD1 (5 bases). This CDR3 comprises 12 residues. Germline V CDR1 and CDR2: SGHDT, YYEEEE. V lost 5 bases and J 7 bases, leaving 12 bases between the germline ends. CDR3 sequence reads: CASRQEAGGYTF. CDR3 coding DNA: TGTGCCAGCAGACAGGAAGCCGGTGGCTACACCTTC.

Points on this clone: Within the sample, other DNA sequences also encode this same CDR3. CDR3 sequence reads: CASSLGGTGYEQYF. In DNA, the CDR3 is TGCGCCAGCAGCTTGGGAGGGACAGGGTACGAGCAGTACTTC. V gene TRBV5-1 combines with J gene TRBJ2-7; 9 bases fit TRBD1. Germline V CDR1 and CDR2: SGHRS, YFSETQ. Unmatched junction bases numbered 2, after V lost 0 bases and J lost 4 bases. This CDR3 is 14 amino acids long.

The gene calls are TRBV6-5 and TRBJ2-3; unclear D gene. Per germline, CDR1 MNHEY and CDR2 SVGAGI. V was clipped by 8 bases and J by 2 bases, with 11 bases between them. This CDR3 spans 13 amino acids. Here the CDR3 reads CASLSISTDTQYF. The CDR3 DNA sequence: TGTGCCAGCTTGAGCATTTCCACAGATACGCAGTATTTT.

The rearrangement joins TRBV28 to TRBJ1-2; 10 nucleotides agree with TRBD1. CDR3 length: 18 residues. The junction had 17 bases not matched to a gene; V was cut back by 6 bases and J by 4 bases. From germline, CDR1 is MDHEN and CDR2 SYDVKM. CDR3 protein: CASSTTSWGQGILYGYTF. The DNA for the CDR3 is TGTGCCAGCAGCACTACATCATGGGGACAGGGGATCCTCTATGGCTACACCTTC.

V usage is TRBV19 and J usage is TRBJ1-5, with TRBD1 as a possible D gene (5 bases). Germline V lookup: CDR1 LNHDA, CDR2 SQIVND (reference sequence). V lost 4 bases and J 12 bases, leaving 13 bases between the germline ends. This CDR3 has 12 amino acids. CDR3 sequence (DNA): TGTGCCAGTAGTACTCAGGGACTGCGCCAGCATTTT. Its translation is CASSTQGLRQHF.

V and J are TRBV7-8 and TRBJ2-3, with 13 positions matching TRBD2. Germline V lookup: CDR1 SGHVS, CDR2 FQNEAQ. Germline trimming cut 2 bases from V and 3 bases from J; bases unmatched to any gene: 5. The CDR3 spans 17 residues. This chain's CDR3 is CASSLPPTSGRTDTQYF. In DNA form, the CDR3 reads TGTGCCAGCAGCTTACCCCCGACTAGCGGGAGGACAGATACGCAGTATTTT.

This clone came up once. The V and J genes are TRBV7-2 and TRBJ1-5; possibly TRBD1 for D (6 bases). Trimming cost V 4 bases and J 6 bases, with 19 bases left between them. Germline-derived CDR1 and CDR2 are SGHTA and FQGNSA. The CDR3 extends over 16 amino acids. The CDR3 nucleotides read TGTGCCAGCAGCTGGAGTCCAGGGGATGCCGGTCAGCCCCAGCATTTT. Its protein product is CASSWSPGDAGQPQHF. Complete variable domain (other parts from reference TRBV7-2 and TRBJ1-5): GAGVSQSPSNKVTEKGKDVELRCDPISGHTALYWYRQSLGQGLEFLIYFQGNSAPDKSGLPSDRFSAERTGGSVSTLTIQRTQQEDSAVYLCASSWSPGDAGQPQHFGDGTRLSIL.

The chain combines TRBV4-3 with TRBJ1-2; maybe TRBD1 (6 bases). V was trimmed by 0 bases and J by 6 bases, leaving 11 bases between them. CDR1 LGHNA and CDR2 YSLEER come from the germline V gene. The CDR3 has 14 residues. This CDR3 is CASSQEGQGNGYTF. As DNA, the CDR3 is TGCGCCAGCAGCCAAGAGGGCCAGGGGAATGGCTACACCTTC.

The V call is TRBV5-1, the J call TRBJ2-1, with TRBD1 matching 9 bases. This CDR3 has 14 residues. V was pared by 4 bases and J by 4 bases, with 3 bases of the junction left unmatched. Germline CDR1 is SGHRS and CDR2 is YFSETQ. Written as DNA, the CDR3 is TGCGCCAGCAGCCCGGGACAGGGATACAATGAGCAGTTCTTC. It is translated as CASSPGQGYNEQFF.

The chain has TRBV18 and TRBJ2-7, with D possibly being TRBD1 (7 bases). V was trimmed by 0 bases and J by 6 bases, leaving 15 bases between them. This CDR3 region has 15 residues. Germline CDR1 reads KGHSH; CDR2 reads LQKENI. CDR3 loop: CASSPPGQGGGEQYF. CDR3 bases: TGTGCCAGCTCACCACCGGGTCAGGGGGGAGGCGAGCAGTACTTC.

The J gene is TRBJ2-2, the V gene TRBV30, with D hard to call. Germline V gene data show CDR1 as GTSNPN and CDR2 as SVGIG (reference sequence). The CDR3 extends over 13 amino acids. V lost 3 bases and J lost 5, with 10 bases in between. Here the CDR3 DNA reads TGTGCCTGGAGCCCTACTTGGACCGGGGAGCTGTTTTTT. As protein: CAWSPTWTGELFF.

The chain links TRBV7-2 to TRBJ2-3; no firm D call. This CDR3 is built from 12 residues. Trimming stripped 6 bases from V and 2 bases from J, with 6 bases between. CDR1 is SGHTA, CDR2 FQGNSA, per germline. In nucleotides, the CDR3 is TGTGCCAGCAGGCTAGACACAGATACGCAGTATTTT. This codes for CASRLDTDTQYF.

The CDR3 here is CAWSDLQGTEAFF. The CDR3 region has the DNA TGTGCCTGGAGTGACCTCCAGGGCACTGAAGCTTTCTTT. This chain links TRBV30 with TRBJ1-1; D is perhaps TRBD1 (5 bases). V lost 1 base and J 4 bases, leaving 10 bases between the germline ends. The CDR3 runs to 13 residues. CDR1 and CDR2 (germline): GTSNPN, SVGIG (reference sequence). Drawing the rest from reference TRBV30 and TRBJ1-1, the complete variable domain is SQTIHQWPATLVQPVGSPLSLECTVEGTSNPNLYWYRQAAGRGLQLLFYSVGIGQISSEVPQNLSASRPQDRQFILSSKKLLLSDSGFYLCAWSDLQGTEAFFGQGTRLTVV.

This clone has just a few counts. V usage is TRBV19 and J usage is TRBJ1-1; 7 nucleotides align to TRBD1. Unmatched junction bases numbered 5, after V lost 1 base and J lost 3 bases. CDR1 and CDR2 from the germline V gene are LNHDA and SQIVND (reference sequence). This CDR3 has 15 amino acids. CDR3: CASSIVTQGDTEAFF. CDR3 coding DNA: TGTGCCAGTAGTATAGTAACCCAGGGGGACACTGAAGCTTTCTTT.

The genes are TRBV20-1 and TRBJ2-3; a possible D gene is TRBD2 (6 bases). The CDR3 consists of 13 residues. Trimming removed 3 bases from V and 3 bases from J, with 10 bases in between. CDR1 is DFQATT and CDR2 is SNEGSKA in the germline V gene (reference sequence). For the CDR3, the DNA is TGCAGTGCTAGTTTCGCGGGGACAGATACGCAGTATTTT. Protein product: CSASFAGTDTQYF.

The rearrangement links TRBV28 to TRBJ1-2; tentatively, D is TRBD1 (6 bases). The V gene lost 5 bases and the J gene lost 5 bases, with 15 bases spanning the gap. This CDR3 has 14 amino acids. CDR1 MDHEN and CDR2 SYDVKM come from the germline V gene. The CDR3 region is CASSLPEGDYGYTF. The CDR3 DNA sequence: TGTGCCAGCAGTCTCCCCGAGGGGGATTATGGCTACACCTTC.

This chain links TRBV24-1 with TRBJ1-2; D remains ambiguous. Trimming pared 3 bases from V and 2 bases from J, leaving 12 bases between. The CDR3 extends over 15 amino acids. Germline lookup yields CDR1 KGHDR and CDR2 SFDVKD. CDR3 sequence: CATSDGEASNYGYTF. The DNA for the CDR3 is TGTGCCACCAGTGATGGTGAGGCGAGCAACTATGGCTACACCTTC.

This chain joins TRBV15 and TRBJ1-6; no firm D call. Germline V CDR1 and CDR2: LNHNV, YYDKDF (reference sequence). V was cut by 1 base and J by 10 bases, with 11 bases left in between. CDR3 size: 14 residues. In DNA form, the CDR3 reads TGTGCCACCAGCAGAGTCGGGGAACCGTCACCCCTCCACTTT. Encoded protein: CATSRVGEPSPLHF.

V gene TRBV5-1 combines with J gene TRBJ1-5; maybe TRBD1 (5 bases). The CDR3 is 15 residues long. Trimming cost V 0 bases and J 0 bases, with 7 bases left between them. In germline, CDR1 is SGHRS, CDR2 YFSETQ. CDR3 nucleotides: TGCGCCAGCAGCTTGGCAGGGTATAGCAATCAGCCCCAGCATTTT. This encodes CASSLAGYSNQPQHF.

This clone appeared a single time. V gene TRBV30 combines with J gene TRBJ1-5; D is unresolved. Deletions cut 3 bases from V and 6 bases from J, with 12 bases between. Germline-derived CDR1 and CDR2 are GTSNPN and SVGIG (reference sequence). The CDR3 is made up of 13 amino acids. CDR3 region: CAWSGEPGQPQHF. In DNA form, the CDR3 reads TGTGCCTGGAGCGGAGAACCGGGTCAGCCCCAGCATTTT.

This clone occurred many times. V gene TRBV7-9 combines with J gene TRBJ1-1; D is possibly TRBD1 (6 bases). CDR1 is SEHNR, CDR2 FQNEAQ, per germline (reference sequence). The V end lost 5 bases, the J end lost 7 bases, and 20 bases lay between the germline ends. The CDR3 has 15 residues. The CDR3 nucleotides read TGTGCCAGCAGCCGCAATGGGGGGGCAAAGAGTGAAGCTTTCTTT. Its protein is CASSRNGGAKSEAFF.